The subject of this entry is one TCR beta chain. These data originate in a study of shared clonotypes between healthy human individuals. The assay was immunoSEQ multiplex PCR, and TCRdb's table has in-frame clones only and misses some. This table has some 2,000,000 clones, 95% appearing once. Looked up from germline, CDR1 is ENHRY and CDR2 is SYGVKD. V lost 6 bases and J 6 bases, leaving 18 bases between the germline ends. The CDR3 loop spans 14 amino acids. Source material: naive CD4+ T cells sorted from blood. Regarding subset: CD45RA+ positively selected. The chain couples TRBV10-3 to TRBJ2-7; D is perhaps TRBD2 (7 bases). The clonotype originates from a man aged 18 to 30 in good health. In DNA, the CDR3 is TGTGCCATCAGCCCGGCGGGGGCGGCTGGCGAGCAGTACTTC. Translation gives CAISPAGAAGEQYF.